A single sample gave rise to the 17 T cell receptor beta chains below, sequenced in a study of human T cells and chemical hapten exposure. Treatment here: therapeutic diphenylcyclopropenone sensitization with weekly scalp DPC. The library put unique molecular identifiers onto individual cDNA molecules. Using its own MiXCR run on the reads, TCRdb lists one record per CDR3 protein. The data contain over 1,500 distinct CDR3 sequences, around 53% of them singletons. This material consisted of whole blood, taken before DPC sensitization or 2, 6, or about 24 weeks after (not recorded which). The receptors derive from an adult with alopecia areata. Some clones in this sample may be carry-over from other donors' samples. This table probably holds off-target reads from a library built for another chain.

This chain joins TRBV27 and TRBJ1-5; D may be TRBD1 (5 bases). The CDR3 runs to 12 residues. Deletions cut 3 bases from V and 7 bases from J, with 7 bases between. The germline CDR1 and CDR2 sequences are MNHEY and SMNVEV (reference sequence). The CDR3 DNA reads as TGTGCCAGCAGTTTTGGGGGGCAGCCCCAGCATTTT. It yields the protein CASSFGGQPQHF.

This chain connects TRBV27 to TRBJ2-7; TRBD2 aligns across 8 bases. Germline CDR1 and CDR2: MNHEY and SMNVEV (reference sequence). This CDR3 region has 14 residues. With V trimmed by 5 bases and J by 3 bases, 6 bases remained unmatched. CDR3 amino acids: CASSALAGGYEQYF. The CDR3 nucleotides read TGTGCCAGCAGTGCTCTAGCGGGTGGCTACGAGCAGTACTTC.

This chain uses TRBV9 with TRBJ2-3; TRBD2 agrees at 8 bases. The CDR3 has 14 residues. V shed 4 bases, J shed 1 base, and the junction held 2 bases outside the gene matches. CDR1 SGDLS and CDR2 YYNGEE come from the germline V gene. The CDR3: CASSPGLGTDTQYF. As DNA, the CDR3 is TGTGCCAGCAGCCCGGGACTAGGCACAGATACGCAGTATTTT. Together with reference TRBV9 and TRBJ2-3, the CDR3 gives the full variable domain: DSGVTQTPKHLITATGQRVTLRCSPRSGDLSVYWYQQSLDQGLQFLIQYYNGEERAKGNILERFSAQQFPDLHSELNLSSLELGDSALYFCASSPGLGTDTQYFGPGTRLTVL.

The CDR3 bases are TGTGCCAGCAGCTTAGCGCACGCCCAGTACGAGCAGTACTTC. It specifies CASSLAHAQYEQYF. The V call is TRBV7-2, the J call TRBJ2-7; D is unclear. Between the trimmed V and J ends, which lost 0 bases and 4 bases, there was a span of 10 bases. The CDR3 is 14 amino acids. Germline assignment: CDR1 SGHTA and CDR2 FQGNSA.

This rearrangement joins TRBV7-6 to TRBJ2-3, with TRBD1 matching over 9 bases. V lost 3 bases and J lost 4; bases outside the gene matches: 5. The CDR3 length is 15 residues. CDR1 and CDR2 (germline): SGHVS, FNYEAQ. CDR3 DNA: TGTGCCAGCAGCTTGAGGCGACAGGGGGCAGATACGCAGTATTTT. Translating gives CASSLRRQGADTQYF.

This clonotype has a handful of counts. The genes are TRBV24-1 and TRBJ2-3, with TRBD2 matching over 9 bases. The ends lost 4 bases at V and 6 bases at J; junction bases unmatched: 7. This CDR3 has 15 residues. Germline V CDR1 and CDR2: KGHDR, SFDVKD. The CDR3 spells CATSDIAGVADTQYF. DNA of the CDR3: TGTGCCACCAGTGACATAGCGGGGGTCGCGGATACGCAGTATTTT.

The chain joins TRBV2 to TRBJ2-3; TRBD1 matches at 7 bases. CDR3 length: 15 amino acids. Germline CDR1 reads SNHLY; CDR2 reads FYNNEI. V was pared by 6 bases and J by 3 bases, with 9 bases of the junction left unmatched. The CDR3 DNA follows: TGTGCCAGCAGGGCCGGACAGGAACGAACAGATACGCAGTATTTT. It codes for CASRAGQERTDTQYF. Supplemented by reference TRBV2 and TRBJ2-3, the full variable domain reads EPEVTQTPSHQVTQMGQEVILRCVPISNHLYFYWYRQILGQKVEFLVSFYNNEISEKSEIFDDQFSVERPDGSNFTLKIRSTKLEDSAMYFCASRAGQERTDTQYFGPGTRLTVL.

This clonotype has a handful of counts. V gene TRBV6-6 combines with J gene TRBJ2-1; 13 nucleotides align to TRBD2. After removal of 0 bases from V and 2 bases from J, the junction contained 1 base not matched to a gene. The CDR3 is 17 amino acids. From germline, CDR1 is MNHNY and CDR2 SVGAGI (reference sequence). CDR3 loop: CASSYSGLAGAYNEQFF. CDR3 nucleotides: TGTGCCAGCAGTTACTCCGGACTAGCGGGGGCCTACAATGAGCAGTTCTTC.

The sample holds a few counts of this clonotype. The rearrangement joins TRBV5-1 to TRBJ2-3, with 8 bases that match TRBD1. CDR1 is SGHRS, CDR2 YFSETQ, per germline. J lost 3 bases, V lost 4 bases, and 7 bases had no gene match. The CDR3 runs 15 residues. The CDR3: CASSIGQGATDTQYF. The CDR3 DNA sequence: TGCGCCAGCAGCATCGGACAGGGAGCAACAGATACGCAGTATTTT. Looking up the rest from reference TRBV5-1 and TRBJ2-3 gives the full variable domain: KAGVTQTPRYLIKTRGQQVTLSCSPISGHRSVSWYQQTPGQGLQFLFEYFSETQRNKGNFPGRFSGRQFSNSRSEMNVSTLELGDSALYLCASSIGQGATDTQYFGPGTRLTVL.

The chain employs TRBV3-2 and TRBJ2-6; the D segment call TRBD1 is taken from the table without a DNA check. TRBV3-2 is described as a pseudogene. The CDR3 contains 17 residues. The CDR3, as DNA: TGTGCCAGCAGCCTTGCAGGGGGCCGATCTGGGGCCAACGTCCTGACTTTC. Its protein product is CASSLAGGRSGANVLTF.

This clonotype was detected once. The V gene is TRBV11-2, the J gene TRBJ2-7; possibly TRBD2 for D (5 bases). The CDR3 is 17 amino acids. CDR1 and CDR2 (germline): SGHAT, FQNNGV. V was trimmed by 2 bases and J by 0 bases, leaving 17 bases between them. In DNA, the CDR3 is TGTGCCAGCAGCTTACTTCGGGCGGGCGGAGGCTCCTACGAGCAGTACTTC. This sequence encodes CASSLLRAGGGSYEQYF.

This clonotype was picked up a small number of times. The rearrangement links TRBV7-6 to TRBJ2-1; D remains ambiguous. Trimming left V 2 bases short and J 2 bases short, with 13 bases between. From germline, CDR1 is SGHVS and CDR2 FNYEAQ. The CDR3 runs to 16 residues. The CDR3 loop is CASSLRRVGTYNEQFF. The CDR3 DNA is TGTGCCAGCAGCTTAAGACGTGTAGGGACCTACAATGAGCAGTTCTTC.

The sample holds a few counts of this clonotype. The rearrangement joins TRBV11-2 to TRBJ2-7, with 8 bases identical to TRBD1. Losses at the gene ends were 5 bases for V and 4 bases for J; bases not matched to a gene: 7. In germline, CDR1 is SGHAT, CDR2 FQNNGV. The CDR3 sequence is 14 residues long. CDR3 residues: CASSPDRGRYEQYF. The CDR3 DNA reads as TGTGCCAGCAGCCCTGACAGGGGTAGGTACGAGCAGTACTTC.

The chain has TRBV24-1 and TRBJ2-3; 9 bases agree with TRBD2. CDR1 KGHDR and CDR2 SFDVKD come from the germline V gene. This CDR3 comprises 15 residues. Trimming at V came to 4 bases and at J to 2 bases, leaving 3 bases not matched to a gene. The CDR3 loop reads CATSEASGDTDTQYF. As DNA, the CDR3 is TGTGCCACCAGTGAGGCTAGCGGGGACACAGATACGCAGTATTTT.

Regarding this clonotype: The junction shows a germline mismatch at one end, possibly a read error. The gene calls are TRBV11-2 and TRBJ2-5, with no clear D. Germline V gene lookup returns CDR1 SGHAT and CDR2 FQNNGV. The CDR3 has 12 amino acids. The CDR3 sequence: CASSYNQETLYF. The CDR3 bases are TGTGCCAGCAGCTACAACCAAGAGACCCTGTACTTC. Together with reference TRBV11-2 and TRBJ2-5, the CDR3 gives the full variable domain: EAGVAQSPRYKIIEKRQSVAFWCNPISGHATLYWYQQILGQGPKLLIQFQNNGVVDDSQLPKDRFSAERLKGVDSTLKIQPAKLEDSAVYLCASSYNQETLYFGPGTRLLVL.

V is TRBV7-2 and J is TRBJ2-7; D remains ambiguous. The CDR3 consists of 10 residues. Per the germline V gene, CDR1 is SGHTA and CDR2 is FQGNSA. Trimming cost V 4 bases and J 4 bases, with 2 bases left between them. This CDR3 reads CASSSYEQYF. CDR3 DNA sequence: TGTGCCAGCAGCTCTTACGAGCAGTACTTC.

This clonotype was seen only a few times. V usage is TRBV20-1 and J usage is TRBJ2-7, with TRBD1 identical over 11 bases. The CDR3 has 14 residues. The trim removed 5 bases at V and 6 bases at J, leaving 9 bases unmatched. The germline CDR1 and CDR2 sequences are DFQATT and SNEGSKA (reference sequence). This CDR3 reads CSALPGQGAAEQYF. For the CDR3, the DNA is TGCAGTGCTCTCCCCGGACAGGGGGCCGCCGAGCAGTACTTC.